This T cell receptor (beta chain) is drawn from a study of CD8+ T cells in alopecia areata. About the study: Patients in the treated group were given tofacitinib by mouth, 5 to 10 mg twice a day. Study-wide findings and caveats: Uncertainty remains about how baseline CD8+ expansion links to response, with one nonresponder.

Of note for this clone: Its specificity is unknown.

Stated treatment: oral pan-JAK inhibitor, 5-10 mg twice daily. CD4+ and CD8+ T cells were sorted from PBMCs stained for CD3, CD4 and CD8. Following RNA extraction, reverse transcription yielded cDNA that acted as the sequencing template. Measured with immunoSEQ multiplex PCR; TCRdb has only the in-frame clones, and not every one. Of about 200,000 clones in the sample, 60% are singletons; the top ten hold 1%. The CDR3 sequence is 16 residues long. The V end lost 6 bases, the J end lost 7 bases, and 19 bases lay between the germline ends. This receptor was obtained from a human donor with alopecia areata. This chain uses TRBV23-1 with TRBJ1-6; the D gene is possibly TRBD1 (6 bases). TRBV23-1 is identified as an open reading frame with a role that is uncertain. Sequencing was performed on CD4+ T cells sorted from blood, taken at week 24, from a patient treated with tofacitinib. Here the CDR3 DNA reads TGCGCCAGCAGCCAAGGAGCAGGGGAACGAAATTCACCCCTCCACTTT. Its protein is CASSQGAGERNSPLHF.